This TCR beta chain appears in the sequencing data of a study of CD8+ T cells in alopecia areata. Overall study results and limits: Affected scalp, especially in alopecia totalis/universalis, had a higher clonality than normal scalp did. Among the cells sequenced in scalp samples are also the resident alphabeta T cells of normal skin.

On this clone itself: Its antigen is undetermined.

RNA was extracted and reverse transcribed into cDNA as the sequencing template. Method: immunoSEQ multiplex PCR; TCRdb's copy keeps in-frame clones and lacks some. The sample consists of roughly 20,000 clones, 60% to 70% of them appearing once. Between the trimmed V and J ends, which lost 6 bases and 1 base, there was a span of 3 bases. Germline CDR1 is MNHEY and CDR2 is SVGAGI. The CDR3 runs 11 residues. Once sorted, CD4+ cells from roughly 5 patients yielded CD25+CD127- cells. The study team obtained lesional scalp punch biopsies and peripheral blood from alopecia areata patients. Sorting separated CD4+ and CD8+ T cells out of PBMCs.

The TCR was taken from a human donor with alopecia areata. The sequenced sample was CD4+ Tregs sorted from blood. The V gene is TRBV6-5, the J gene TRBJ1-1, with D uncertain. CDR3 DNA: TGTGCCAGCAGGAGGAACACTGAAGCTTTCTTT. As protein: CASRRNTEAFF.